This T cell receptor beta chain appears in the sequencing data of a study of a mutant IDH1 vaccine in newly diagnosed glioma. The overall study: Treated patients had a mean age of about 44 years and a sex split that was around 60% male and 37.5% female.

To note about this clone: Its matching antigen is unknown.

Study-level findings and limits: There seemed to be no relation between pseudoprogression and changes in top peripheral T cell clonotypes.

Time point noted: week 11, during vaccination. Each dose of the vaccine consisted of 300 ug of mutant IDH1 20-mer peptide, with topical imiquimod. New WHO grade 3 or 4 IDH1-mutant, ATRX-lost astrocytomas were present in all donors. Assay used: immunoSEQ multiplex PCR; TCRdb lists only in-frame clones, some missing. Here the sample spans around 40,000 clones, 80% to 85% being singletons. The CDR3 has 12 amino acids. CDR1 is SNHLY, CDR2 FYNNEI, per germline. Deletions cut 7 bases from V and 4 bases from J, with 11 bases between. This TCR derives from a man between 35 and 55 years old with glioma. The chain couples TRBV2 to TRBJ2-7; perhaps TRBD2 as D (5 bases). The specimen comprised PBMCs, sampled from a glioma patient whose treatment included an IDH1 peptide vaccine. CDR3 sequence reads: CASNLAGYEQYF. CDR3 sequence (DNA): TGTGCCAGCAATCTAGCCGGTTACGAGCAGTACTTC.